The present TCR beta chain was sequenced within a study of T cells in Graves' hyperthyroidism and ophthalmopathy. RNA transcripts yielded amplified TCR beta CDR3 regions. Using the HTBI primer set, a first-round RT-PCR was run on the TCR CDR3. TCRdb ran MiXCR on the multiplex PCR reads and lists one entry per CDR3 protein. The sample gives around 250,000 distinct CDR3 sequences, less than 20% of which show up once; around 30% is in the top ten. Whole-study findings and limits: Progression to ophthalmopathy was predicted a median of 6.5 months early.

This clonotype was seen many times. Its antigen is as yet unknown. There are 15 residues in the CDR3. Germline CDR1 and CDR2: MDHEN and SYDVKM. V was clipped by 3 bases and J by 4 bases; unmatched bases: 5. The TCR comes from a woman younger than 35 with Graves' ophthalmopathy. Sample: blood. The V gene is TRBV28, the J gene TRBJ1-5, with 8 bases matching TRBD1. CDR3 region: CASSFSTGGNQPQHF. The CDR3 region has the DNA TGTGCCAGCAGTTTTTCTACAGGGGGGAATCAGCCCCAGCATTTT.